The rows below give T cell receptor beta chains drawn from one sample of a study of OX40 agonist ivuxolimab in advanced cancers. The assay was immunoSEQ multiplex PCR, and TCRdb's table has in-frame clones only and misses some. The repertoire consists of 55,000 to 70,000 clones, with 80% to 90% occurring once and the leading ten covering over 0.7%. The source material was CD4+ or CD8+ T cells sorted from blood, sampled in a trial of the OX40 agonist ivuxolimab. The receptors were gathered from an adult with an advanced solid tumor such as melanoma, head and neck, liver or kidney cancer. The CDR3 runs from the conserved cysteine through the conserved F or W. The order of the fields is clone size, CDR3 length, D gene, J gene, V gene, CDR3 DNA, CDR3 protein. The D gene is left open where the match is weak. Rows may omit the clone size; those that give it use once, few, many or a size class.

size: .; length: 16; D: .; J: TRBJ2-1; V: TRBV12-1; DNA: TGTGCCAGCAGCTTTGCCTACGATGGCTCCTACAATGAGCAGTTCTTC; CDR3: CASSFAYDGSYNEQFF
size: .; length: 13; D: TRBD1; J: TRBJ1-1; V: TRBV27; DNA: TGTGCCAGCAGTTTAACAGGGGGCACTGAAGCTTTCTTT; CDR3: CASSLTGGTEAFF
size: .; length: 14; D: .; J: TRBJ2-7; V: TRBV11-2; DNA: TGTGCCAGCAGCCATGGGCCCCCCTCCTACGAGCAGTACTTC; CDR3: CASSHGPPSYEQYF
size: .; length: 15; D: TRBD2; J: TRBJ2-7; V: TRBV7-2; DNA: TGTGCCAGCAGCCTGCCGGGACTAGCGGGATACGAGCAGTACTTC; CDR3: CASSLPGLAGYEQYF
size: .; length: 15; D: .; J: TRBJ2-1; V: TRBV14; DNA: TGTGCCAGCAGCCCGACAGGAAGGGGAAACAATGAGCAGTTCTTC; CDR3: CASSPTGRGNNEQFF
size: .; length: 14; D: TRBD1; J: TRBJ1-1; V: TRBV27; DNA: TGTGCCAGCAACCCACAGGGGTATGGAGCTGAAGCTTTCTTT; CDR3: CASNPQGYGAEAFF
size: .; length: 13; D: .; J: TRBJ1-6; V: TRBV27; DNA: TGTGCCAGCAGTTTTCTGGGGAATTCACCCCTCCACTTT; CDR3: CASSFLGNSPLHF
size: few; length: 13; D: .; J: TRBJ1-1; V: TRBV9; DNA: TGTGCCAGCAGCGTGCTTAGGGGCACTGAAGCTTTCTTT; CDR3: CASSVLRGTEAFF
size: few; length: 13; D: TRBD1; J: TRBJ2-7; V: TRBV7-2; DNA: TGTGCCAGCAGCAGACAGGGGTTGGACGAGCAGTACTTC; CDR3: CASSRQGLDEQYF
size: .; length: 16; D: TRBD1; J: TRBJ2-1; V: TRBV25-1; DNA: TGTGCCAGCAGTGAATACGGCAGGGGGCGGATAGGTGAGCAGTTCTTC; CDR3: CASSEYGRGRIGEQFF
size: .; length: 16; D: .; J: TRBJ2-1; V: TRBV4-1; DNA: TGCGCCAGCAGCCCAAAAGCAGTGTTTTCCTACAATGAGCAGTTCTTC; CDR3: CASSPKAVFSYNEQFF
size: .; length: 15; D: TRBD1; J: TRBJ2-1; V: TRBV28; DNA: TGTGCCAGCAGTCTCTCGGGACAGGGGGCTAATGAGCAGTTCTTC; CDR3: CASSLSGQGANEQFF
size: few; length: 17; D: TRBD1; J: TRBJ1-2; V: TRBV5-6; DNA: TGTGCCAGCAGGTCGGGAAACAGGGGAACCACTAACTATGGCTACACCTTC; CDR3: CASRSGNRGTTNYGYTF
size: .; length: 11; D: .; J: TRBJ2-5; V: TRBV11-2; DNA: TGTGCCAGCAGCCATGAGGAGACCCAGTACTTC; CDR3: CASSHEETQYF
size: .; length: 16; D: .; J: TRBJ1-1; V: TRBV5-1; DNA: TGCGCCAGCAGCTTCGGCACAGGCCTGTTGAACACTGAAGCTTTCTTT; CDR3: CASSFGTGLLNTEAFF
size: .; length: 16; D: TRBD2; J: TRBJ2-3; V: TRBV19; DNA: TGTGCCAGTAGTCCCTTAGCGGGGCCTCGCACAGATACGCAGTATTTT; CDR3: CASSPLAGPRTDTQYF
size: .; length: 16; D: TRBD2; J: TRBJ2-1; V: TRBV15; DNA: TGTGCCACCAGCAGAGCTGGACTAGCGGGAGTGTATGAGCAGTTCTTC; CDR3: CATSRAGLAGVYEQFF
size: .; length: 14; D: TRBD2; J: TRBJ2-7; V: TRBV5-5; DNA: TGTGCCAGCAGCGTCGGGACTAAGTTCTACGAGCAGTACTTC; CDR3: CASSVGTKFYEQYF
size: .; length: 16; D: .; J: TRBJ2-7; V: TRBV25-1; DNA: TGTGCCAGCAGTGAAGTAGGGACGACCACCCCCTACGAGCAGTACTTC; CDR3: CASSEVGTTTPYEQYF
size: .; length: 15; D: TRBD1; J: TRBJ1-1; V: TRBV19; DNA: TGTGCCAGTAGTGGAAATCACAGGGGGGACACTGAAGCTTTCTTT; CDR3: CASSGNHRGDTEAFF
size: .; length: 16; D: TRBD1; J: TRBJ2-1; V: TRBV5-6; DNA: TGTGCCAGCAGCTGGGGGACAGGTGACAATTACAATGAGCAGTTCTTC; CDR3: CASSWGTGDNYNEQFF
size: .; length: 17; D: TRBD1; J: TRBJ1-1; V: TRBV6-1; DNA: TGTGCCAGCAGTGAAAATTTGGTCGGCAGGGGGTTAACTGAAGCTTTCTTT; CDR3: CASSENLVGRGLTEAFF
size: .; length: 14; D: .; J: TRBJ1-1; V: TRBV25-1; DNA: TGTGCCAGCAGGGAGGGGGGGCCGAGCACTGAAGCTTTCTTT; CDR3: CASREGGPSTEAFF
size: once; length: 14; D: .; J: TRBJ1-5; V: TRBV25-1; DNA: TGTGCCAGCCAAAGTGTGAAAAGCAATCAGCCCCAGCATTTT; CDR3: CASQSVKSNQPQHF
size: .; length: 16; D: .; J: TRBJ2-2; V: TRBV30; DNA: TGTGCCTGGAGTGCAGCTAGGGTTCGACCCACCGGGGAGCTGTTTTTT; CDR3: CAWSAARVRPTGELFF
size: .; length: 16; D: .; J: TRBJ1-6; V: TRBV5-4; DNA: TGTGCCAGCAGCTTGTCGGGCGGACAGTATAATTCACCCCTCCACTTT; CDR3: CASSLSGGQYNSPLHF
size: .; length: 14; D: TRBD2; J: TRBJ2-7; V: TRBV5-1; DNA: TGCGCCAGCAGCTATATAGCGGGAGAGGACGAGCAGTACTTC; CDR3: CASSYIAGEDEQYF
size: .; length: 15; D: .; J: TRBJ2-7; V: TRBV18; DNA: TGTGCCAGCTCAGCAGGGTACCAGGGGACCCACGAGCAGTACTTC; CDR3: CASSAGYQGTHEQYF
size: once; length: 14; D: .; J: TRBJ1-5; V: TRBV30; DNA: TGTGCCTGGAGTGTACTCGACAAAAATCAGCCCCAGCATTTT; CDR3: CAWSVLDKNQPQHF
size: .; length: 12; D: TRBD1; J: TRBJ1-1; V: TRBV19; DNA: TGTGCCAGCACGGACAGGGCCTCTGAAGCTTTCTTT; CDR3: CASTDRASEAFF
size: .; length: 13; D: .; J: TRBJ1-1; V: TRBV21-1; DNA: TGTGCCAGCAGCTCTAGGGGTACGGCTGAAGCTTTCTTT; CDR3: CASSSRGTAEAFF
size: .; length: 15; D: .; J: TRBJ2-5; V: TRBV6-6; DNA: TGTGCCAGCAGTTCAGGTGGCCAGGGGGGAGAGACCCAGTACTTC; CDR3: CASSSGGQGGETQYF
size: .; length: 15; D: .; J: TRBJ2-7; V: TRBV7-8; DNA: TGTGCCAGCAGCTTAGCTCGCCTCAGCTCCTACGAGCAGTACTTC; CDR3: CASSLARLSSYEQYF
size: .; length: 16; D: .; J: TRBJ1-2; V: TRBV7-2; DNA: TGTGCCAGCAGCTTAGCGGGTGTCACCTTAAACTATGGCTACACCTTC; CDR3: CASSLAGVTLNYGYTF
size: .; length: 11; D: .; J: TRBJ1-1; V: TRBV30; DNA: TGTGCCTGGACAGTTGGGGCTGAAGCTTTCTTT; CDR3: CAWTVGAEAFF
size: .; length: 15; D: .; J: TRBJ2-2; V: TRBV9; DNA: TGTGCCAGCAGCACCCGGACAGAAAGGACCGGGGAGCTGTTTTTT; CDR3: CASSTRTERTGELFF
size: .; length: 13; D: .; J: TRBJ1-1; V: TRBV29-1; DNA: TGCAGCGTGCAAACTCGGGGAGGCGCTGAAGCTTTCTTT; CDR3: CSVQTRGGAEAFF
size: .; length: 14; D: TRBD2; J: TRBJ2-7; V: TRBV2; DNA: TGTGCCAGCGGGAAGCGGGGGGAATCCTACGAGCAGTACTTC; CDR3: CASGKRGESYEQYF
size: .; length: 14; D: TRBD1; J: TRBJ1-6; V: TRBV27; DNA: TGTGCCAGCAGTTTTGGCAGGGGGAATTCACCCCTCCACTTT; CDR3: CASSFGRGNSPLHF
size: .; length: 14; D: .; J: TRBJ2-5; V: TRBV5-8; DNA: TGTGCCAGCACCCCGGGGCAGGGCCCAGAGACCCAGTACTTC; CDR3: CASTPGQGPETQYF
size: .; length: 13; D: .; J: TRBJ2-7; V: TRBV5-1; DNA: TGCGCCAGCAGCTTGAGTCCGAGTTACGAGCAGTACTTC; CDR3: CASSLSPSYEQYF
size: .; length: 18; D: TRBD2; J: TRBJ2-3; V: TRBV27; DNA: TGTGCCAGCGTCAGGACTAGCGGGGGTTATACGAGCACAGATACGCAGTATTTT; CDR3: CASVRTSGGYTSTDTQYF
size: medium-sized; length: 15; D: TRBD1; J: TRBJ1-5; V: TRBV28; DNA: TGTGCCAGCGGATCAGGGGGGCAGAGCAATCAGCCCCAGCATTTT; CDR3: CASGSGGQSNQPQHF
size: .; length: 15; D: .; J: TRBJ1-3; V: TRBV15; DNA: TGTGCCACCAGCAGATGGCCTCCGGGACAAAACACCATATATTTT; CDR3: CATSRWPPGQNTIYF
size: .; length: 15; D: TRBD2; J: TRBJ2-7; V: TRBV18; DNA: TGTGCCAGCTCAAGGGACTACCGGACAAACTACGAGCAGTACTTC; CDR3: CASSRDYRTNYEQYF
size: .; length: 15; D: .; J: TRBJ2-7; V: TRBV12-2; DNA: TGTGCAAGTCGCTCCCCCCGGGGGGGCTCCTACGAGCAGTACTTC; CDR3: CASRSPRGGSYEQYF
size: .; length: 15; D: .; J: TRBJ2-7; V: TRBV4-1; DNA: TGCGCCAGCAGCCCAAGAGAAGTAACGTCTAGCGAGCAGTACTTC; CDR3: CASSPREVTSSEQYF
size: .; length: 16; D: .; J: TRBJ2-3; V: TRBV25-1; DNA: TGTGCCAGCAGTGAATACGGCGGTACAGGCACAGATACGCAGTATTTT; CDR3: CASSEYGGTGTDTQYF
size: .; length: 15; D: TRBD2; J: TRBJ2-3; V: TRBV6-6; DNA: TGTGCCAGCAGTCCAGGACTAGCGGGGGGAGATACGCAGTATTTT; CDR3: CASSPGLAGGDTQYF
size: .; length: 17; D: .; J: TRBJ1-4; V: TRBV28; DNA: TGTGCCAGCGGGGGTCGGACCTCATCCTCAACTAATGAAAAACTGTTTTTT; CDR3: CASGGRTSSSTNEKLFF
size: few; length: 16; D: .; J: TRBJ2-2; V: TRBV5-1; DNA: TGCGCCAGCAGCTTGACCGGGAGAAGTCATTCAGGGGAGCTGTTTTTT; CDR3: CASSLTGRSHSGELFF
size: .; length: 18; D: TRBD1; J: TRBJ2-3; V: TRBV10-3; DNA: TGTGCCATCAGTGTAGTTACGGGGACAGGGAGATCCGTGGATACGCAGTATTTT; CDR3: CAISVVTGTGRSVDTQYF
size: once; length: 15; D: .; J: TRBJ2-1; V: TRBV11-2; DNA: TGTGCCAGCAGCTTGTGGACACCTCACGACAATGAGCAGTTCTTC; CDR3: CASSLWTPHDNEQFF
size: .; length: 15; D: .; J: TRBJ2-7; V: TRBV4-2; DNA: TGTGCCAGCAGCCACGCCGAAGGAACCGTCTACGAGCAGTACTTC; CDR3: CASSHAEGTVYEQYF
size: once; length: 15; D: TRBD1; J: TRBJ1-5; V: TRBV5-1; DNA: TGCGCCAGCAGCTTGGGACAGGGGAAAAATCAGCCCCAGCATTTT; CDR3: CASSLGQGKNQPQHF
size: few; length: 12; D: .; J: TRBJ1-1; V: TRBV29-1; DNA: TGCAGCGTTGAACGGGGGGACACTGAAGCTTTCTTT; CDR3: CSVERGDTEAFF
size: .; length: 13; D: .; J: TRBJ2-7; V: TRBV7-9; DNA: TGTGCCAGCAGCTTAGCGGCGAGTTACGAGCAGTACTTC; CDR3: CASSLAASYEQYF
size: .; length: 16; D: .; J: TRBJ2-2; V: TRBV5-5; DNA: TGTGCCAGCAGCTTGGTCGCGCGGCTTAACACCGGGGAGCTGTTTTTT; CDR3: CASSLVARLNTGELFF
size: .; length: 16; D: TRBD1; J: TRBJ1-1; V: TRBV10-3; DNA: TGTGCCATCAGGGAAGCGACAGGGATCAGGAACACTGAAGCTTTCTTT; CDR3: CAIREATGIRNTEAFF